This T cell receptor beta chain is drawn from a study of persistence of HIV-infected CD4 T cells (dated by TCRdb to 2018 to 2020). In terms of the full investigation: The study isolated CMV- and HIV-1 Gag-responding CD4+ T cells from ART-treated individuals to examine antigen-driven clonal expansion of HIV-1-infected cells. Proviral sequencing was used to assess clonality among infected cells, whereas TCRbeta sequencing gauged the clonality of all cells within each sorted population. The median time participants had been on suppressive ART was less than ten years. Peripheral blood samples of up to about 200 mL were taken at multiple time points, with the exception of a couple of participants who underwent leukapheresis at a single time point. The TCR cluster analysis across participants included eight or nine participants for CMV and roughly seven participants for Gag. The full study reports these points: Bulk TCR analyses could not be restricted to the rare CMV-responding cells that actually carried HIV-1 proviruses. Antigen-responding cells were enriched for expanded CDR3beta sequences that were degenerate, which suggests that CD4+ responses to CMV and Gag underwent convergent selection. TCRbeta richness in CMV- and Gag-responding cells was significantly lower than in anti-CD3/anti-CD28-responding cells; CMV-responding cells had higher oligoclonality than CD3/CD28-stimulated and Gag-responding cells. A correlation was observed between TCR oligoclonality and proviral oligoclonality within the same sorted populations. Only a small number of individuals took part in the study, and only a limited range of antigens was tested.

CDR1 and CDR2 (MDHEN, SYDVKM) derive from the germline V gene. V lost 2 bases and J lost 2 bases; the stretch between them is 9 bases long. The CDR3 starts with the cysteine, ends with the phenylalanine, and has 15 residues. The only DNA kept is the CDR3, 45 bases in frame from the first base. The immunoSEQ hsTCRB assay version 4 in survey mode was used to sequence TCRbeta repertoires from genomic DNA. For TCRbeta sequencing, genomic DNA was diluted to approximately 9 ng/uL, with up to 1 ug used per sample. The study's own analysis went as follows. TCRbeta data were analyzed in ImmunoSeq Analyzer 3.0, with diversity computed on productive nucleotide rearrangements. Using the Immunarch R package, lower-bound TCR diversity was estimated with the improved Chao index and clonality was estimated with the Gini coefficient. Different nucleotide rearrangements encoding the same CDR3beta amino acid sequence were counted as distinct clonotypes. TCRbeta sequences significantly enriched in antigen-responding cells relative to anti-CD3/anti-CD28-activated cells were identified by differential abundance analysis. GLIPH2 clustered TCRs by predicted peptide-MHC specificity, both within individual participants and across merged participant data sets. TCRdb holds this immuneACCESS table with in-frame rearrangements only. Some clones are missing; in checked studies, unresolved V genes explain under half, and the rest has no known cause. V and J calls and clone size are as listed in that table; D and trimming were resolved from the DNA. For this sample the table gives roughly 41,000 clones, of which around 80% were detected only once. The biggest ten clones account for 1.5% to 2% of the sample.

On this clone itself: Which antigen it targets is not known. Per-base quality was not reported, and no clone a single base away is much larger than it.

The treatment or condition label, as the study defines it: suppressive antiretroviral therapy. Lysates of CMV-infected fibroblasts at 9 to 10 ug/mL were used to stimulate the cells. Memory CD4+ T cells that did not respond, being CD40L-negative, CD69-negative and CD45RO-high, were sorted as memory populations depleted of antigen-responding cells. Participants were HIV-1-infected adults who started suppressive ART during chronic infection. Plasma HIV-1 RNA had been undetectable (below 50 copies/mL) in participants for at least 4 years. To be included, a participant needed positive CMV serology and a CD4+ T cell count above 400 cells/uL. Before stimulation, PBMCs were isolated using density centrifugation and depleted of CD8+ T cells. For around 19 hours, the CD8-depleted PBMCs were stimulated with anti-CD28/CD49d costimulation, a CD40-blocking antibody, and enfuvirtide to prevent new infections. Cells were sorted on a Beckman Coulter MoFlo Legacy or XDP sorter, with propidium iodide excluding dead cells. Genomic DNA was extracted using the QIAamp DNA Mini Kit for samples with more than one million cells and using the Quick-DNA Microprep Kit for all other samples.

The TCR sequence derives from an adult man with HIV who was CMV-seropositive. The rearrangement joined TRBV28 to TRBJ1-4, with the D gene call left open. The starting material was CD4+ T cells sorted from PBMCs after roughly 18-hour stimulation, obtained from a patient who received antiretroviral therapy. Sample cell subset or site, as interpreted from the label and publication: CD40L-CD69- CD45RO-high memory CD4 T cells not responding to CMV lysate. The nucleotide sequence reads as follows: TGTGCCAGCAGTTTACCGGGGAGCACTAATGAAAAACTGTTTTTT. It is translated as CASSLPGSTNEKLFF.